These 16 T cell receptor beta chains were all obtained from the same sample, sequenced in a study of OX40 agonist ivuxolimab in advanced cancers. The data were produced by immunoSEQ multiplex PCR, yet TCRdb's version contains in-frame clones alone and is incomplete. The sample includes more than 60,000 clones, 94% seen only once; the top ten take around 19%. The source was CD4+ or CD8+ T cells sorted from blood, collected in a trial of the OX40 agonist ivuxolimab. The receptors come from an adult with an advanced solid tumor such as melanoma, head and neck, liver or kidney cancer.

This chain uses TRBV9 with TRBJ2-7, with 11 positions matching TRBD1. CDR1 is SGDLS and CDR2 is YYNGEE in the germline V gene. Trimming took 3 bases from V and 3 from J; bases not matched to a gene: 5. This CDR3 has 15 residues. The CDR3 DNA reads TGTGCCAGCAGCGCCGGAGGGACAGGGGGCTACGAGCAGTACTTC. This codes for CASSAGGTGGYEQYF.

The V gene is TRBV4-1, the J gene TRBJ2-2; 11 nucleotides match TRBD2. Germline lookup yields CDR1 MGHRA and CDR2 YSYEKL. V shed 6 bases and J 5 bases; nucleotides not matched to a gene: 14. The CDR3 is 18 amino acids. CDR3 loop: CASSLTGGLAEATGELFF. CDR3 nucleotide sequence: TGCGCCAGCAGTCTGACAGGGGGACTAGCGGAGGCAACCGGGGAGCTGTTTTTT.

The CDR3: CASSDSAGDEQYF. The CDR3 nucleotides are TGTGCCAGCAGTGACTCGGCAGGGGACGAGCAGTACTTC. The chain combines TRBV6-4 with TRBJ2-7; weak D call: TRBD1 (6 bases). The CDR3 is 13 amino acids. Trimming removed 0 bases from V and 5 bases from J, with 8 bases in between. CDR1 MRHNA and CDR2 SNTAGT come from the germline V gene.

V and J are TRBV4-3 and TRBJ1-4; weak D call: TRBD1 (5 bases). Germline V gene lookup returns CDR1 LGHNA and CDR2 YSLEER. The CDR3 sequence is 15 residues long. The V end was cut by 3 bases, the J end by 0 bases, with 8 bases between. The CDR3 loop is CASSQYRSTNEKLFF. As DNA, the CDR3 is TGCGCCAGCAGCCAGTACAGGTCAACTAATGAAAAACTGTTTTTT.

This chain uses TRBV5-6 with TRBJ1-1; a possible D gene is TRBD1 (5 bases). CDR1 and CDR2 (germline): SGHDT, YYEEEE. The CDR3 sequence is 14 residues long. Trimming removed 2 bases at V and 0 bases at J, with 8 bases between. The CDR3 region is CASSFGTMNTEAFF. For the CDR3, the DNA is TGTGCCAGCAGCTTTGGGACCATGAACACTGAAGCTTTCTTT.

In nucleotides, the CDR3 is TGTGCCAGCAGTTCATCAGGATACAATGAGCAGTTCTTC. Protein: CASSSSGYNEQFF. The chain recombines TRBV27 with TRBJ2-1; the D is unclear. Germline V gene sequence: CDR1 MNHEY, CDR2 SMNVEV (reference sequence). Between the trimmed V and J ends, which lost 4 bases and 4 bases, there was a span of 8 bases. This CDR3 spans 13 amino acids.

The V and J genes are TRBV29-1 and TRBJ2-7; D tentatively fits TRBD1 or TRBD2 (5 bases each). Germline-derived CDR1 and CDR2 are SQVTM and ANQGSEA. With 7 bases removed from V and 1 base from J, the gap between germline ends came to 14 bases. CDR3 size: 13 residues. CDR3 bases: TGCAGCGCCCTAGGGACGGATTCCTACGAGCAGTACTTC. Its translation: CSALGTDSYEQYF.

V is TRBV5-6 and J is TRBJ2-7; D is unclear. The CDR3 consists of 12 residues. Deletions cut 0 bases from V and 6 bases from J, with 7 bases between. The V gene's germline CDR1 is SGHDT and CDR2 YYEEEE. The CDR3: CASSLGDLEQYF. The CDR3 bases are TGTGCCAGCAGCTTGGGGGATCTCGAGCAGTACTTC.

The chain has TRBV30 and TRBJ2-1, with 9 bases matching TRBD2. Germline-derived CDR1 and CDR2 are GTSNPN and SVGIG (reference sequence). V lost 3 bases, J lost 6 bases, and 12 bases stayed unmatched. There are 16 residues in the CDR3. CDR3 coding DNA: TGTGCCTGGAGGTCACTTCTAGCGGGAAGAATCAATGAGCAGTTCTTC. Amino acid sequence: CAWRSLLAGRINEQFF.

The CDR3 DNA reads TGTGCCAGCAGTCCCCCCGGGGGGGGGCGGGATGGCTACACCTTC. This sequence encodes CASSPPGGGRDGYTF. This chain links TRBV28 with TRBJ1-2; tentative D call: TRBD1 (6 bases). The CDR3 sequence is 15 residues long. The ends were cut back, 5 bases at V and 6 bases at J, with 19 bases in the middle. Germline V gene data show CDR1 as MDHEN and CDR2 as SYDVKM.

The chain employs TRBV13 and TRBJ2-7; tentatively, D is TRBD1 or TRBD2 (6 bases each). V lost 0 bases and J lost 1, with 13 bases in between. This CDR3 has 16 residues. Looked up from germline, CDR1 is PRHDT and CDR2 is FYEKMQ (reference sequence). CDR3 protein: CASSLGGAGRSYEQYF. Here the CDR3 DNA reads TGTGCCAGCAGCTTAGGGGGGGCAGGGAGGTCCTACGAGCAGTACTTC.

V and J are TRBV11-3 and TRBJ1-1; no clear D. V shed 3 bases and J shed 8 bases, with 13 bases lying between them. This CDR3 is 13 amino acids long. CDR1 SGHNT and CDR2 YENEEA come from the germline V gene. CDR3 protein: CASSFSPTREAFF. In DNA form, the CDR3 reads TGTGCCAGCAGCTTTTCACCCACAAGAGAAGCTTTCTTT.

The J gene is TRBJ1-1, the V gene TRBV4-1; D is perhaps TRBD1 (6 bases). Germline CDR1 and CDR2: MGHRA and YSYEKL. This CDR3 region has 16 residues. The V end lost 2 bases, the J end lost 0 bases, and 13 bases lay between the germline ends. The CDR3 reads CASSQSTGAVNTEAFF. The DNA of the CDR3 is TGCGCCAGCAGCCAATCAACGGGGGCGGTGAACACTGAAGCTTTCTTT.

This rearrangement joins TRBV6-5 to TRBJ2-7; D is uncertain. Germline V CDR1 and CDR2: MNHEY, SVGAGI. The CDR3 consists of 11 residues. The ends were cut back, 5 bases at V and 3 bases at J, with 5 bases in the middle. The CDR3 loop is CASSVNYEQYF. As DNA, the CDR3 is TGTGCCAGCAGTGTTAACTACGAGCAGTACTTC.

The rearrangement links TRBV6-4 to TRBJ1-5; the D is unclear. In germline, CDR1 is MRHNA, CDR2 SNTAGT. The CDR3 extends over 15 amino acids. Trimming took off 3 bases at V and 3 bases at J, with 12 bases between the two ends. In DNA form, the CDR3 reads TGTGCCAGCAGTGAAGTGTGGGGAGACAATCAGCCCCAGCATTTT. This translates into CASSEVWGDNQPQHF.

CDR3 sequence reads: CASSLDPDSQETQYF. The CDR3 coding sequence is TGTGCCAGCAGCTTAGACCCCGACAGCCAAGAGACCCAGTACTTC. The chain combines TRBV7-2 with TRBJ2-5; maybe TRBD1 (5 bases). Trimming removed 1 base from V and 1 base from J, with 10 bases in between. The germline gives CDR1 SGHTA, CDR2 FQGNSA. CDR3 length: 15 amino acids.